The TCR beta chain under discussion was sequenced for a study of shared clonotypes between healthy human individuals. Study results and limitations: In contrast to clonotypes shared by all four donors, non-shared clonotypes had lower generation probabilities.

A note on this clone: Its specificity is unknown.

CD45RO-negative, CCR7-selected cells formed the naive CD8 fraction, which excluded terminally differentiated effector memory CD45RA+ cells. Germline CDR1 SGHTA, CDR2 FQGTGA. The CDR3 has 14 amino acids. Unmatched junction bases numbered 4, after V lost 3 bases and J lost 5 bases. The assay was immunoSEQ multiplex PCR, and TCRdb's table has in-frame clones only and misses some. The table has around 700,000 clones, roughly nine tenths seen once. The TCR sequence derives from a man between 25 and 39 years old in good health. The chain has TRBV7-3 and TRBJ2-1; 7 positions agree with TRBD2. Material for sequencing was naive CD8+ T cells sorted from blood. As DNA, the CDR3 is TGTGCCAGCAGCTTCTTTCGGGGGGACAATGAGCAGTTCTTC. Its protein product is CASSFFRGDNEQFF.